The entry below describes one T cell receptor beta chain. As it was prepared, the TCRbeta library received unique molecular identifiers. TCRdb re-derived calls from the PCR reads in MiXCR, one entry per CDR3 protein. Of around 380,000 distinct CDR3 sequences in the sample, approximately 11% were seen once. These data belong to a study of T-cell reconstitution after alpha-beta-depleted transplantation in children. Germline V gives CDR1 SGHTA, CDR2 FQGNSA. Trimming pared 5 bases from V and 2 bases from J, leaving 16 bases between. The length of the CDR3 is 15 residues. The receptor was isolated from a human donor who donated a stem cell graft to a child with acute myeloid leukemia. The sequences come from PBMCs from the stem cell graft donor, collected from the stem cell graft. V and J are TRBV7-2 and TRBJ2-7, with D possibly being TRBD1 or TRBD2 (6 bases each). The CDR3 loop is CASSPVGGDTYEQYF. In DNA form, the CDR3 reads TGTGCCAGCAGCCCGGTCGGAGGGGACACCTACGAGCAGTACTTC. Supplemented by reference TRBV7-2 and TRBJ2-7, the full variable domain reads GAGVSQSPSNKVTEKGKDVELRCDPISGHTALYWYRQSLGQGLEFLIYFQGNSAPDKSGLPSDRFSAERTGGSVSTLTIQRTQQEDSAVYLCASSPVGGDTYEQYFGPGTRLTVT.